The 23 T cell receptor beta chains presented below share a single source sample, sequenced in a study of cytomegalovirus exposure and HLA in healthy donors. Amplification used 60 Vbeta primers and 13 Jbeta primers. Clones were sequenced by immunoSEQ multiplex PCR, and TCRdb holds only the in-frame ones, with some missing. This repertoire shows under 150,000 clones, more than 75% found once; its top ten account for approximately 5.6%. The sequenced sample consisted of PBMCs. The receptors originated from a woman in her thirties or forties in good health and CMV-seropositive.

In the case of this clone: An end of the junction does not agree with germline; a read error may underlie this. The chain uses TRBV18 and TRBJ2-7; D is undetermined. Looked up from germline, CDR1 is KGHSH and CDR2 is LQKENI. The CDR3 covers 13 residues. The CDR3 DNA is TGTGTCAGCTCACCGTCTGTTGCCTACGAGCAGTACTTC. This gives the protein CVSSPSVAYEQYF.

This clone was counted a few times. The V and J genes are TRBV10-2 and TRBJ2-5; D unclear. The CDR3 has 13 residues. The V and J ends lost 8 bases and 5 bases respectively, with 15 bases between them. CDR1 is WSHSY, CDR2 SAAADI, per germline. Here the CDR3 reads CASGDPHVETQYF. Written as DNA, the CDR3 is TGCGCCAGCGGAGACCCGCATGTGGAGACCCAGTACTTC.

This clone was detected only once. The chain is built from TRBV6-1 and TRBJ2-7; the D is unclear. The CDR3 is 15 amino acids. Germline V gene lookup returns CDR1 MNHNS and CDR2 SASEGT. Trimming took off 2 bases at V and 0 bases at J, with 11 bases between the two ends. CDR3 sequence: CASSEIRFSSYEQYF. CDR3 DNA sequence: TGTGCCAGCAGTGAAATCAGGTTTAGCTCCTACGAGCAGTACTTC.

This clone came up once. The CDR3 loop is CASSWGTGGYNEQFF. CDR3 nucleotides: TGCGCCAGCAGCTGGGGGACAGGGGGATACAATGAGCAGTTCTTC. The chain links TRBV5-1 to TRBJ2-1, with 11 nucleotides matching TRBD1. The V segment lost 3 bases and the J segment 4 bases; nucleotides outside the gene matches: 3. The CDR3 extends over 15 amino acids. The germline V gene encodes CDR1 SGHRS and CDR2 YFSETQ.

The rearrangement uses TRBV6-1 and TRBJ1-1, with D tentatively TRBD1 (6 bases). CDR3 length: 15 residues. The germline V and J ends were trimmed by 2 bases and 3 bases, with 13 bases remaining between them. The germline CDR1 and CDR2 sequences are MNHNS and SASEGT. The CDR3 DNA is TGTGCCAGCAGTGAAAGGGGGAAGGGGGACACTGAAGCTTTCTTT. The encoded protein is CASSERGKGDTEAFF.

This clone has a handful of counts. The chain combines TRBV7-2 with TRBJ1-1; D may be TRBD1 (5 bases). The CDR3 sequence is 15 residues long. Germline loops: CDR1 SGHTA, CDR2 FQGNSA. Trimming removed 1 base at V and 3 bases at J, with 12 bases between. The DNA for the CDR3 is TGTGCCAGCAGCTTAGGCCGGGGGGTGGACACTGAAGCTTTCTTT. The encoded protein is CASSLGRGVDTEAFF. Using reference TRBV7-2 and TRBJ1-1 for the parts outside the CDR3, the full variable domain is GAGVSQSPSNKVTEKGKDVELRCDPISGHTALYWYRQSLGQGLEFLIYFQGNSAPDKSGLPSDRFSAERTGGSVSTLTIQRTQQEDSAVYLCASSLGRGVDTEAFFGQGTRLTVV.

This clone has only a few counts. The chain carries TRBV6-6 and TRBJ1-5, with D possibly matching TRBD1 (5 bases). V lost 2 bases and J lost 0, with 11 bases in between. CDR3 length: 16 amino acids. Germline-derived CDR1 and CDR2 are MNHNY and SVGAGI (reference sequence). CDR3 coding DNA: TGTGCCAGCAGTTACGGGGGGGGGTTTAGCAATCAGCCCCAGCATTTT. It encodes CASSYGGGFSNQPQHF.

The rearrangement links TRBV7-9 to TRBJ1-1, with D possibly being TRBD1 (6 bases). CDR1 SEHNR and CDR2 FQNEAQ come from the germline V gene (reference sequence). This CDR3 is 16 amino acids long. V gave up 6 bases and J gave up 0 bases, with 17 bases separating them. CDR3 residues: CASRSGQTNMNTEAFF. The CDR3, as DNA: TGTGCCAGCAGATCTGGACAGACCAACATGAACACTGAAGCTTTCTTT. The full variable domain, its missing parts supplied by reference TRBV7-9 and TRBJ1-1, is DTGVSQNPRHKITKRGQNVTFRCDPISEHNRLYWYRQTLGQGPEFLTYFQNEAQLEKSRLLSDRFSAERPKGSFSTLEIQRTEQGDSAMYLCASRSGQTNMNTEAFFGQGTRLTVV.

This sequence joins TRBV6-5 and TRBJ2-5, with TRBD2 as a possible D gene (5 bases). The CDR3 runs 12 residues. Germline V gene sequence: CDR1 MNHEY, CDR2 SVGAGI. The V end was cut by 9 bases, the J end by 0 bases, with 8 bases between. The CDR3 loop is CASSGNQETQYF. The CDR3 DNA is TGTGCCAGTTCCGGGAACCAAGAGACCCAGTACTTC.

The rearrangement joins TRBV6-1 to TRBJ1-5; the D gene is possibly TRBD1 (5 bases). This CDR3 is built from 15 residues. V lost 2 bases and J 4 bases, leaving 12 bases between the germline ends. From germline, CDR1 is MNHNS and CDR2 SASEGT. The DNA of the CDR3 is TGTGCCAGCAGTGAATGGGGCTACGGAAATCAGCCCCAGCATTTT. This sequence encodes CASSEWGYGNQPQHF.

The genes are TRBV5-1 and TRBJ2-5, with no clear D. Trimming removed 4 bases at V and 1 base at J, with 14 bases between. The CDR3 is 15 residues long. The germline V gene encodes CDR1 SGHRS and CDR2 YFSETQ. CDR3 DNA sequence: TGCGCCAGCAGCCTTCGAGGCAGTCTCCAAGAGACCCAGTACTTC. It specifies CASSLRGSLQETQYF.

The V and J genes are TRBV7-6 and TRBJ1-1; no definite D call. This CDR3 spans 16 amino acids. V lost 1 base to trimming and J lost 0 bases, with 12 bases between them. Germline V gene data show CDR1 as SGHVS and CDR2 as FNYEAQ. The CDR3 sequence is CASSLGGRGMNTEAFF. The DNA for the CDR3 is TGTGCCAGCAGCTTAGGGGGTCGGGGTATGAACACTGAAGCTTTCTTT. Together with reference TRBV7-6 and TRBJ1-1, the CDR3 gives the full variable domain: GAGVSQSPRYKVTKRGQDVALRCDPISGHVSLYWYRQALGQGPEFLTYFNYEAQQDKSGLPNDRFSAERPEGSISTLTIQRTEQRDSAMYRCASSLGGRGMNTEAFFGQGTRLTVV.

This clone has just one count. V gene TRBV5-4 combines with J gene TRBJ2-5, with D maybe TRBD2 (6 bases). V lost 1 base and J lost 0, with 13 bases in between. CDR3 size: 16 residues. Germline CDR1 reads SGHNT; CDR2 reads YYREEE (reference sequence). CDR3 amino acids: CASSLTGGTYQETQYF. CDR3 in DNA: TGTGCCAGCAGCTTGACCGGCGGGACGTACCAAGAGACCCAGTACTTC.

The rearrangement links TRBV30 to TRBJ2-1; 8 bases are shared with TRBD1. This CDR3 spans 12 amino acids. V shed 5 bases and J 6 bases; nucleotides not matched to a gene: 3. Germline CDR1 and CDR2: GTSNPN and SVGIG (reference sequence). The CDR3 nucleotides are TGTGCCTGGGGCAGGGGGCCCAATGAGCAGTTCTTC. Protein: CAWGRGPNEQFF. Looking up the rest from reference TRBV30 and TRBJ2-1 gives the full variable domain: SQTIHQWPATLVQPVGSPLSLECTVEGTSNPNLYWYRQAAGRGLQLLFYSVGIGQISSEVPQNLSASRPQDRQFILSSKKLLLSDSGFYLCAWGRGPNEQFFGPGTRLTVL.

This chain links TRBV7-6 with TRBJ2-3; 12 bases fit TRBD2. This CDR3 is built from 16 residues. The J segment lost 5 bases and the V segment lost 5 bases, leaving 8 bases of the junction unmatched. Germline CDR1 SGHVS, CDR2 FNYEAQ. The CDR3 loop is CASSADLAGGGDTQYF. CDR3 coding DNA: TGTGCCAGCAGCGCCGACCTAGCGGGAGGGGGAGATACGCAGTATTTT.

The chain recombines TRBV6-1 with TRBJ2-5; D unclear. The J call is in doubt because the DNA end fits TRBJ2-7 better. CDR1 is MNHNS, CDR2 SASEGT, per germline. There are 14 residues in the CDR3. DNA of the CDR3: TGTGCCAGCAGTACGACTTGGAGCTCCTACGAGCAGTACTTC. Translation: CASSTTWSSYEQYF.

V is TRBV19 and J is TRBJ2-7, with D perhaps TRBD2 (7 bases). Looked up from germline, CDR1 is LNHDA and CDR2 is SQIVND (reference sequence). Trimming took 8 bases from V and 0 from J, leaving 11 bases between them. The CDR3 loop spans 13 amino acids. This CDR3 reads CASRGALSYEQYF. The CDR3 DNA sequence: TGTGCCAGTCGGGGGGCCCTCTCCTACGAGCAGTACTTC.

V and J are TRBV18 and TRBJ2-5; no definite D call. Looked up from germline, CDR1 is KGHSH and CDR2 is LQKENI. The CDR3 length is 14 residues. V lost 0 bases to trimming and J lost 0 bases, with 5 bases between them. The CDR3 sequence is CASSPPNNQETQYF. Here the CDR3 DNA reads TGTGCCAGCTCACCACCAAACAACCAAGAGACCCAGTACTTC.

This rearrangement joins TRBV5-4 to TRBJ2-5; TRBD2 aligns across 9 bases. The CDR3 has 15 amino acids. The germline CDR1 and CDR2 sequences are SGHNT and YYREEE (reference sequence). Trimming took 0 bases from V and 2 from J; bases not matched to a gene: 2. The CDR3 here is CASSLGGREQETQYF. The CDR3 nucleotides read TGTGCCAGCAGCTTGGGCGGGAGGGAACAAGAGACCCAGTACTTC.

V usage is TRBV30 and J usage is TRBJ1-1; perhaps TRBD1 as D (6 bases). The CDR3 runs to 15 residues. Germline V gives CDR1 GTSNPN, CDR2 SVGIG (reference sequence). V lost 4 bases, J lost 1 base, and 16 bases lay in between. CDR3 region: CAWTTGNPGNTEAFF. For the CDR3, the DNA is TGTGCCTGGACCACAGGGAACCCTGGGAACACTGAAGCTTTCTTT.

The V and J genes are TRBV28 and TRBJ2-7; 9 positions match TRBD1. The length of the CDR3 is 14 residues. The germline V gene has CDR1 MDHEN and CDR2 SYDVKM. V lost 7 bases and J lost 4; bases outside the gene matches: 8. The DNA of the CDR3 is TGTGCCAGCACTCCGGGACAGGGCAAGTACGAGCAGTACTTC. Translation: CASTPGQGKYEQYF.

Turning to this clone: The junction does not match germline at one end; this may be a read error. J is TRBJ2-1 and V is TRBV7-9, with 10 positions matching TRBD2. Germline values: CDR1 SEHNR, CDR2 FQNEAQ (reference sequence). This CDR3 is built from 16 residues. For the CDR3, the DNA is TGTTCCAGCAGCTTAAGCCTAGCGGGAGCAAACAATGAGCAGTTCTTC. As protein: CSSSLSLAGANNEQFF.

V usage is TRBV6-1 and J usage is TRBJ1-1; the D gene is possibly TRBD1 (6 bases). CDR1 and CDR2 from the germline V gene are MNHNS and SASEGT. The CDR3 is made up of 15 amino acids. V lost 5 bases to trimming and J lost 0 bases, with 13 bases between them. In nucleotides, the CDR3 is TGTGCCAGCAGTCCGTGGACAGCCATGAACACTGAAGCTTTCTTT. Its translation: CASSPWTAMNTEAFF.